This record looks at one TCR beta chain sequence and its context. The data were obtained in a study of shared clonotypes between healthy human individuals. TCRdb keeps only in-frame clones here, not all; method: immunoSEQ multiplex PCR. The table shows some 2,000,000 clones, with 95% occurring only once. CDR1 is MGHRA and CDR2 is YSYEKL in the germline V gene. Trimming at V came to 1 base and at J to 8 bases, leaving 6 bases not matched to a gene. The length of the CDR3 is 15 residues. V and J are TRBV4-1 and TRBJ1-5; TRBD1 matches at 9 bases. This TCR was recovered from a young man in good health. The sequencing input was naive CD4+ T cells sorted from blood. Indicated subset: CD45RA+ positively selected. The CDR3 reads CASSQVGTGWEPQHF. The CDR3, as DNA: TGCGCCAGCAGCCAAGTAGGGACAGGGTGGGAGCCCCAGCATTTT.